This TCR beta chain was identified during a study of T cell responses to AZD1222 COVID-19 vaccine. Study-level points and caveats: Donors were largely white British and mainly female; clonal diversity was possibly underestimated.

On this clone itself: Its antigen is as yet unknown.

Sequenced by immunoSEQ multiplex PCR; TCRdb stores in-frame clones only, minus some. Here the sample spans about 140,000 clones, approximately 90% being singletons. Germline CDR1 is SSHAT and CDR2 is FNYEAQ (reference sequence). V was pared by 4 bases and J by 5 bases, with 8 bases of the junction left unmatched. There are 17 residues in the CDR3. The receptor was derived from an adult in good health. The V gene is TRBV7-7, the J gene TRBJ2-5; 15 positions agree with TRBD2. The starting material was peripheral blood, obtained on day 0 of AZD1222 vaccination. In DNA, the CDR3 is TGTGCCAGCAGCTCCGGGACTAGCGGGAGGATGGGGGAGACCCAGTACTTC. This gives the protein CASSSGTSGRMGETQYF.